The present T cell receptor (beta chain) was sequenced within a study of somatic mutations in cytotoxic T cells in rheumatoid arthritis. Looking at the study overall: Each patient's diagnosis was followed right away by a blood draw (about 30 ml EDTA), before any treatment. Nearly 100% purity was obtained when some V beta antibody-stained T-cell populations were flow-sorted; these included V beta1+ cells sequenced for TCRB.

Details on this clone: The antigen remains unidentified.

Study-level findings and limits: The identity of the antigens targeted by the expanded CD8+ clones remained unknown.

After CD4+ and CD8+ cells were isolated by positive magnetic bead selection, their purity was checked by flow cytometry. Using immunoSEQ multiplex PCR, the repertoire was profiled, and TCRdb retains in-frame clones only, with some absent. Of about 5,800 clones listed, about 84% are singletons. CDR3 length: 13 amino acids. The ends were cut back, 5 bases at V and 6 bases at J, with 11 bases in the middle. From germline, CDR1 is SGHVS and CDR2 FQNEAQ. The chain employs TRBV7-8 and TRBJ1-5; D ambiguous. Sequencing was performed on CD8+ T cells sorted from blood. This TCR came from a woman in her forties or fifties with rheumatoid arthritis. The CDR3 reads CASSTSGSQPQHF. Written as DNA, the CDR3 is TGTGCCAGCAGCACCAGCGGGAGTCAGCCCCAGCATTTT.